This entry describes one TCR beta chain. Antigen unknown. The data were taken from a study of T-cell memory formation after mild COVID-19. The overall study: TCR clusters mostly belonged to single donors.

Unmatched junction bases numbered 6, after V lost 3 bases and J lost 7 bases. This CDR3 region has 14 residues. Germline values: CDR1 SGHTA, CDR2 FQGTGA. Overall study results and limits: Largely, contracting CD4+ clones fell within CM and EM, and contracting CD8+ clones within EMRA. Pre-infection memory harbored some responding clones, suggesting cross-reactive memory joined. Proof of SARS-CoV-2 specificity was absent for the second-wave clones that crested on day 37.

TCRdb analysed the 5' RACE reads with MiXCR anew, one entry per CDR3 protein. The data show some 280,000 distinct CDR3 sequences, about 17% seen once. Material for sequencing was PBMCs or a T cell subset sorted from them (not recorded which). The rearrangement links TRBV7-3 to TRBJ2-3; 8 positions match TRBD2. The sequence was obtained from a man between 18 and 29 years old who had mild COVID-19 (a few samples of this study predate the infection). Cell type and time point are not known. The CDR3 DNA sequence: TGTGCCAGCAGCTTTGGGACTAGTAGACATACGCAGTATTTT. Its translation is CASSFGTSRHTQYF.